This T cell receptor (beta chain) was identified in a study of vaccination and CD4 T cells after COVID-19 (dated by TCRdb to 2021 to 2024). About the full investigation: Every convalescent patient had a positive nasal swab PCR test for SARS-CoV-2, with mild disease in roughly ten patients and severe disease in one. In ten to eleven COVID-19 convalescent patients and a few infection-naive healthy vaccine recipients, the spike-specific CD4+ TCR repertoire before mRNA vaccination was compared with the repertoire after mRNA vaccination. Post-vaccine blood samples were collected a median of approximately 72 days after the second vaccine dose, ranging from about 12 to 250 days. Post-COVID blood samples from convalescent patients were collected a median of roughly 100 days after diagnosis, with a range of roughly 35 to 180 days. A few convalescent patients were sampled both early after vaccination (day 14) and late after vaccination (days 161 to 241). Overlapping spike peptide pools from SARS-CoV-2 and from the common cold coronaviruses HCoV-NL63, HCoV-OC43 and HCoV-229E were used as culture stimuli. The convalescent cohort included six males and four females, with two Hispanic individuals, seven Caucasians, two Asians and one multiracial person. Participants got two doses of the Pfizer-BioNTech BNT162b2 vaccine (n=8) or two doses of the Moderna mRNA-1273 vaccine (n=2). Control cultures used a CEFX viral epitope pool as positive control, an HIV-1 Nef peptide pool as negative control, or no peptide.

The sample's time point, from its label and the paper: late sampling 161 to 241 days after vaccination in a few convalescent patients. This specimen's treatment or condition label, interpreted: roughly ten-day PBMC culture with coronavirus spike peptide pools or control peptides (ViraFEST assay). The ViraFEST assay, used in the study, expanded antigen-specific T cells with peptide pools and then identified the expanded clonotypes through TCR sequencing. The convalescent patients' positive SARS-CoV-2 PCR tests fell between March and December 2020, which was before the Alpha, Beta and Delta variants emerged in the United States. Each well held around 2 million PBMCs cultured with around 10 ug/ml peptide pools in IMDM containing 5% human AB serum and roughly 9 IU/ml IL-2. On days 3 and 7, half of the culture medium was replaced with fresh IL-2-containing medium. After 10 days of culture, CD4+ T cells were isolated by negative selection with the EasySep CD4+ T cell isolation kit. PBMCs were separated from whole blood using Ficoll-Paque Plus gradient centrifugation and then either used fresh or cryopreserved at -140C. Triplicate wells were generally used for each culture condition.

Reading from cysteine to phenylalanine, the CDR3 counts 15 amino acids. Here the CDR3 DNA is all that survives: 45 bases in frame from base 1. The germline V end is reduced by 5 bases and the J end by 6 bases; junction bases left unmatched: 12. The germline V gene yields MGHDK for CDR1 and SYGVNS for CDR2. The receptor library was made with PCR. TCR sequencing of DNA from cultured CD4+ T cells used the Oncomine TCR Beta short-read assay at the Johns Hopkins FTIC core. The QIAamp micro DNA kit was used to extract genomic DNA from the cultured CD4+ T cells. Oncomine TCR Beta libraries from cultured CD4+ T cells were pooled using unique dual indexes and sequenced on an Illumina iSeq 100. On the study's bioinformatics: Non-productive sequences were filtered out, and CDR3s that did not start with C, did not end with F or W, or were shorter than 7 amino acids were discarded. Antigen-specific clonotypes were identified with the MANAFEST web application by comparing peptide-stimulated wells with reference and other culture wells. To be called positive, a clone needed an FDR below 0.05, an odds ratio above 5, and a productive frequency above 0.1% in at least two of three replicate wells. A clonotype was classed as cross-reactive if the clonotype showed significant expansion both in SARS-CoV-2 spike wells and in at least one common cold coronavirus spike condition. Similarity between CDR3 sequences was evaluated in R version 3.6.1 using Levenshtein distances (stringdist) and unrooted phylogenetic trees (ape). The public reads were reprocessed in TCRdb via fastp at Q25 and MiXCR, keeping in-frame beta chains. Rows with a matching CDR3 protein are joined into one entry that keeps the most common DNA and genes. V and J calls and clone size were set by TCRdb, not the authors. For this sample there are over 15,000 distinct CDR3 sequences; 51% appear just once. Approximately 21% of the sample belongs to the ten largest clones.

A word on this clonotype: Its antigen remains unidentified. Qualities for individual bases were not recorded, and no much larger clone is one base off.

Study-wide conclusions, independent of this receptor: Relatively few convalescent patients were included in the study, and early timepoints after natural infection were not analyzed. In convalescent patients, nearly all vaccine-specific clones (304 of 307) were found to be mono-reactive for SARS-CoV-2 spike rather than cross-reactive with common cold coronaviruses. Among the post-vaccine SARS-CoV-2-reactive clones in convalescent patients, a median roughly 85% showed up only after vaccination, which suggests vaccine-specific priming. The median count of SARS-CoV-2-reactive clonotypes went up from 20 to 25 after infection to 38 after vaccination, although the change was not significant.

This sequence uses TRBV25-1 and TRBJ1-2, and 7 bases in between align with TRBD1. Here the sequenced sample was CD4+ T cells from blood, cultured in vitro, taken about 7 months after SARS-CoV-2 vaccination. The sequence derives from a human donor who had recovered from COVID-19. The nucleotides are TGTGCCAGCAGTTACCCCGGGACAGTTTCTCATGGCTACACCTTC. It is translated as CASSYPGTVSHGYTF.